The 7 T cell receptor beta chains reported below all come from one sample, sequenced in a study of CD8 T cells in Susac syndrome (dated by TCRdb to the late 2010s). Receptor amplification or capture employed the immunoSEQ multiplex PCR assay. RNA was extracted using the RNeasy kit, and 0.5 to 1 microgram was reverse transcribed with random hexamers. The raw public reads went through TCRdb reprocessing: fastp at Q25, MiXCR clone calling, in-frame beta chains kept. Entries are consolidated by CDR3 protein sequence, retaining the most common genes and DNA. The sample table shows some 200,000 distinct CDR3 sequences, and about 95% are seen once. 0.085% to 0.12% of the sample belongs to the ten largest clones. The sample was CD4+ T cells from PBMCs. The receptors originated from a human donor in good health.

The rearrangement uses TRBV29-1 and TRBJ2-2; D unclear. Trimming removed 3 bases at V and 0 bases at J, with 5 bases between. Germline values: CDR1 SQVTM, CDR2 ANQGSEA. The CDR3 sequence is 13 residues long. CDR3 protein: CSVDSPNTGELFF. The CDR3 DNA sequence: TGCAGCGTTGATAGTCCGAACACCGGGGAGCTGTTTTTT.

The table lists this clonotype with a count of one. The chain couples TRBV25-1 to TRBJ2-2; D ambiguous. The CDR3 runs to 16 residues. Germline V lookup: CDR1 MGHDK, CDR2 SYGVNS. The V end lost 1 base, the J end lost 6 bases, and 15 bases lay between the germline ends. The CDR3 DNA sequence: TGTGCCAGCAGTGAATTAGGGTCCCCCTCCGCCGGGGAGCTGTTTTTT. Translated: CASSELGSPSAGELFF.

The chain carries TRBV5-4 and TRBJ2-2; D assignment may be TRBD1 or TRBD2 (5 bases each). This CDR3 contains 13 residues. Germline V gives CDR1 SGHNT, CDR2 YYREEE (reference sequence). Trimming removed 0 bases from V and 6 bases from J, with 6 bases in between. Here the CDR3 reads CASSLGGAGELFF. As DNA, the CDR3 is TGTGCCAGCAGCTTGGGAGGGGCCGGGGAGCTGTTTTTT.

The genes are TRBV28 and TRBJ1-3; D unclear. The V end was cut by 7 bases, the J end by 7 bases, with 5 bases between. The CDR3 runs to 10 residues. CDR1 and CDR2 from the germline V gene are MDHEN and SYDVKM. CDR3 protein: CASMGNTIYF. The DNA for the CDR3 is TGTGCCAGCATGGGGAACACCATATATTTT.

The chain uses TRBV19 and TRBJ1-2; 7 bases align to TRBD1. This CDR3 comprises 12 residues. Germline V CDR1 and CDR2: LNHDA, SQIVND (reference sequence). J gave up 5 bases and V 9 bases, and 6 bases lay outside the gene matches. In DNA, the CDR3 is TGTGCCAGCACGGGACAGCGTTATGGCTACACCTTC. Its protein is CASTGQRYGYTF.

This rearrangement joins TRBV7-2 to TRBJ2-5, with TRBD2 matching over 7 bases. CDR3 size: 15 residues. CDR1 SGHTA and CDR2 FQGNSA come from the germline V gene. Unmatched junction bases numbered 10, after V lost 4 bases and J lost 5 bases. This CDR3 is CASSSQGGRTETQYF. CDR3 coding DNA: TGTGCCAGCAGCTCTCAGGGCGGGAGAACCGAGACCCAGTACTTC.

This chain links TRBV2 with TRBJ2-3, with 12 bases fitting TRBD2. Germline V gene lookup returns CDR1 SNHLY and CDR2 FYNNEI. Trimming at V came to 8 bases and at J to 6 bases, leaving 6 bases not matched to a gene. This CDR3 spans 14 amino acids. The CDR3 reads CASRLAGVVDTQYF. CDR3 DNA: TGTGCCAGCCGACTAGCGGGAGTTGTGGATACGCAGTATTTT. Filled out from reference TRBV2 and TRBJ2-3, the complete variable domain reads EPEVTQTPSHQVTQMGQEVILRCVPISNHLYFYWYRQILGQKVEFLVSFYNNEISEKSEIFDDQFSVERPDGSNFTLKIRSTKLEDSAMYFCASRLAGVVDTQYFGPGTRLTVL.